The 5 T cell receptor beta chains below all came from one sample that was sequenced in a study of T cell responses to AZD1222 COVID-19 vaccine. TCRdb's copy holds only in-frame clones and misses some; the assay was immunoSEQ multiplex PCR. The data contain fewer than 45,000 clones, about 89% of them singletons. Source: peripheral blood, taken on day 0 of AZD1222 vaccination. The receptors here all came from an adult in good health.

This clone has a handful of counts. The CDR3 DNA reads as TGTGCCAGCAGCCGAGACATGACAGGTTTCTACGAGCAGTACTTC. Translated: CASSRDMTGFYEQYF. The rearrangement links TRBV14 to TRBJ2-7; D is perhaps TRBD1 (6 bases). Germline values: CDR1 SGHDN, CDR2 FVKESK. The V end was cut by 4 bases, the J end by 3 bases, with 16 bases between. There are 15 residues in the CDR3.

V gene TRBV7-2 combines with J gene TRBJ2-1; maybe TRBD2 (6 bases). Per the germline V gene, CDR1 is SGHTA and CDR2 is FQGNSA. The CDR3 sequence is 14 residues long. V lost 4 bases to trimming and J lost 4 bases, with 11 bases between them. The CDR3 spells CASSWGGIYNEQFF. DNA of the CDR3: TGTGCCAGCAGCTGGGGCGGGATATACAATGAGCAGTTCTTC.

V gene TRBV2 combines with J gene TRBJ2-7; 8 bases fit TRBD1. Germline V gene lookup returns CDR1 SNHLY and CDR2 FYNNEI. Unmatched junction bases numbered 4, after V lost 6 bases and J lost 3 bases. The length of the CDR3 is 13 residues. The CDR3 DNA sequence: TGTGCCAGCAGCGACAGGGGAGGCTACGAGCAGTACTTC. Protein product: CASSDRGGYEQYF.

This chain joins TRBV7-8 and TRBJ1-1; maybe TRBD1 (5 bases). This CDR3 has 15 amino acids. Germline V gene lookup returns CDR1 SGHVS and CDR2 FQNEAQ. V was trimmed by 1 base and J by 4 bases, leaving 13 bases between them. The CDR3 nucleotides are TGTGCCAGCAGCTTAGGGGCCGACAGAATCACTGAAGCTTTCTTT. Its protein is CASSLGADRITEAFF.

The rearrangement uses TRBV6-6 and TRBJ1-1; 7 nucleotides agree with TRBD1. The CDR3 is made up of 17 amino acids. V was pared by 5 bases and J by 2 bases, with 14 bases of the junction left unmatched. Per germline, CDR1 MNHNY and CDR2 SVGAGI (reference sequence). The CDR3 bases are TGTGCCAGCAGTCGAGCAACAGGGGCCGCTGTTAACACTGAAGCTTTCTTT. Translated, it gives CASSRATGAAVNTEAFF.